This T cell receptor beta chain came from a study of blood T cell repertoires in COVID-19. Study information: Donors in the United States, Italy and Spain gave samples during acute or convalescent COVID-19. The analysed material was cDNA or gDNA that came from T cells, B-cell-depleted T cells, or PBMCs.

Original analysis: Amplification from reference gene primers served as the basis for estimated nucleated cell counts. Repertoires were generated with immunoSEQ multiplex PCR, while TCRdb's copy carries only in-frame clones and drops some. V, J and clone size derive from that table, while D and trimming were established from the DNA sequence. The data contain roughly 300,000 clones, over 70% of them seen just once; the ten biggest clones take up approximately 1.6%. The V end lost 2 bases, the J end lost 2 bases, and 4 bases lay between the germline ends. Per germline, CDR1 PRHDT and CDR2 FYEKMQ (reference sequence). This CDR3 has 14 residues.

The sequenced sample consisted of peripheral blood. This chain joins TRBV13 and TRBJ2-6, with no clear D. The TCR comes from a woman aged 40 to 50 who had recovered from COVID-19. The CDR3 DNA is TGTGCCAGCAGCTTAACGGCTGGGGCCAACGTCCTGACTTTC. As protein: CASSLTAGANVLTF.